The sequence of this TCR beta chain was determined in a study of siplizumab effects on memory and regulatory T cells. Study outcomes and limitations: Siplizumab conditions gave an average of about 62% Treg-derived mappable alloreactive CD4+ clones, versus 25% to 30% for controls. Naive versus memory phenotype went unassigned for roughly 80-96% of proliferating CD4+ or CD8+ clones. It seemed that naive T cells were more diverse than memory cells and were major contributors to the alloresponse.

Sequencing was performed with immunoSEQ multiplex PCR; in TCRdb, only in-frame clones are kept and a portion is missing. Here the sample spans more than 85,000 clones, 90% to 95% being singletons. A word on this clone: Its antigen is not identified.

Deletions cut 4 bases from V and 4 bases from J, with 10 bases between. Looked up from germline, CDR1 is MRHNA and CDR2 is SNTAGT. The CDR3 runs to 13 residues. The clonotype originates from a human donor in good health. The specimen sequenced was Tregs sorted from blood. This chain connects TRBV6-4 to TRBJ1-1; D may be TRBD1 (5 bases). The CDR3 bases are TGTGCCAGCAGTGTCTCCGGGGGCACTGAAGCTTTCTTT. Translation: CASSVSGGTEAFF.